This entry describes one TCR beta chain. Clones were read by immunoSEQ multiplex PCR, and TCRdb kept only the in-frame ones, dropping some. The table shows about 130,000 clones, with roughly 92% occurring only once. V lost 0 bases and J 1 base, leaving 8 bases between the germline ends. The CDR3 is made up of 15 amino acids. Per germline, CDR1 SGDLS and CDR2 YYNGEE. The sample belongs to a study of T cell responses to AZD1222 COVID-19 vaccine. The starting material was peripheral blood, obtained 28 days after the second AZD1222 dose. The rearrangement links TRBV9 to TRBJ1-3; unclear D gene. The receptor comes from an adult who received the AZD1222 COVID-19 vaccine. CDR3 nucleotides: TGTGCCAGCAGCGTAGAGGCAGTATCTGGAAACACCATATATTTT. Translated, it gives CASSVEAVSGNTIYF.